The 11 T cell receptor beta chains reported below all come from one sample, sequenced in a study of STAT3 mutations in large granular lymphocyte leukemia (dated by TCRdb to the late 2010s). The study at large found these results: Every T-LGLL patient showed at least one immunodominant TCRbeta clonotype, and about half showed multiple immunodominant subclonotypes.

The library was made by the immunoSEQ multiplex PCR assay. Not all clones reach the TCRdb copy of this immuneACCESS table, which keeps in-frame sequences only. Checked studies attribute under half of the gap to unresolved V genes and leave the rest unexplained. The sample table lists over 30,000 clones, around nine tenths of them with a count of one. Roughly 0.4% of the sample belongs to the ten largest clones. Their specific antigens are unknown. Source material: PBMCs. The receptor source for this set is a human donor with T large granular lymphocyte leukemia. Some clones in this sample may be carry-over from other donors' samples.

The genes are TRBV25-1 and TRBJ2-3; weak D call: TRBD2 (5 bases). Trimming took 6 bases from V and 1 from J, leaving 11 bases between them. Germline V gives CDR1 MGHDK, CDR2 SYGVNS. The CDR3 sequence is 14 residues long. In DNA form, the CDR3 reads TGTGCCAGCAGCGATAGGGAGCGCACAGATACGCAGTATTTT. It is translated as CASSDRERTDTQYF.

The chain carries TRBV4-2 and TRBJ1-5; TRBD1 might be the D (5 bases). Trimming cost V 6 bases and J 5 bases, with 14 bases left between them. Germline-derived CDR1 and CDR2 are LGHNA and YNFKEQ. This CDR3 is 14 amino acids long. The DNA of the CDR3 is TGTGCCAGCAGTACCGGGGGGTCGGATCAGCCCCAGCATTTT. Translation: CASSTGGSDQPQHF.

J is TRBJ1-1 and V is TRBV27; a weak D match, TRBD1 (5 bases). Trimming shortened V by 1 base and J by 4 bases, and 13 bases separated the two germline ends. Germline CDR1 MNHEY, CDR2 SMNVEV (reference sequence). This CDR3 spans 15 amino acids. The CDR3 loop reads CASSLLGLSGTEAFF. CDR3 in DNA: TGTGCCAGCAGTTTATTGGGACTTTCGGGCACTGAAGCTTTCTTT.

The chain is built from TRBV5-1 and TRBJ1-2, with 7 bases fitting TRBD1. Germline-derived CDR1 and CDR2 are SGHRS and YFSETQ. The CDR3 spans 14 residues. The J segment lost 1 base and the V segment lost 4 bases, leaving 4 bases of the junction unmatched. The CDR3 DNA is TGCGCCAGCAGCGAAACAGGGGATAACTATGGCTACACCTTC. Translated, it gives CASSETGDNYGYTF.

J is TRBJ2-2 and V is TRBV5-4, with 12 bases matching TRBD2. CDR3 length: 14 residues. Germline-derived CDR1 and CDR2 are SGHNT and YYREEE (reference sequence). Germline trimming cut 7 bases from V and 6 bases from J; bases unmatched to any gene: 4. CDR3 sequence reads: CASRLAGGPGELFF. CDR3 in DNA: TGTGCCAGCCGGCTAGCGGGGGGGCCCGGGGAGCTGTTTTTT.

V is TRBV13 and J is TRBJ1-1; the D gene is possibly TRBD1 (6 bases). This CDR3 comprises 15 residues. The germline V gene encodes CDR1 PRHDT and CDR2 FYEKMQ (reference sequence). V lost 2 bases to trimming and J lost 1 base, with 11 bases between them. CDR3 sequence: CASSLQGQPNTEAFF. The CDR3 DNA is TGTGCCAGCAGCTTACAAGGACAGCCGAACACTGAAGCTTTCTTT.

This sequence joins TRBV6-1 and TRBJ1-2, with TRBD1 identical over 8 bases. The germline CDR1 and CDR2 sequences are MNHNS and SASEGT. The CDR3 loop spans 15 amino acids. The V gene end was trimmed by 4 bases and the J gene end by 5 bases; junction bases not matched to a gene: 9. This chain's CDR3 is CASSGRGQGSYGYTF. The CDR3 DNA follows: TGTGCCAGCAGTGGCCGCGGACAGGGCAGTTATGGCTACACCTTC.

The chain joins TRBV27 to TRBJ1-6, with D unclear. CDR3 length: 15 amino acids. Germline V gene lookup returns CDR1 MNHEY and CDR2 SMNVEV (reference sequence). Trimming cost V 6 bases and J 9 bases, with 18 bases left between them. CDR3 region: CASRDVWGGISPLHF. The CDR3 region has the DNA TGTGCCAGCAGGGACGTCTGGGGAGGCATTTCACCCCTCCACTTT.

The V and J genes are TRBV7-9 and TRBJ1-4; D not certain. This CDR3 has 14 amino acids. Germline CDR1 reads SEHNR; CDR2 reads FQNEAQ (reference sequence). The V gene lost 3 bases and the J gene lost 4 bases, with 9 bases spanning the gap. CDR3 sequence reads: CASSFHSSNEKLFF. The CDR3 DNA follows: TGTGCCAGCAGCTTCCACAGTAGTAATGAAAAACTGTTTTTT.

The chain uses TRBV7-9 and TRBJ1-6; unclear D gene. The CDR3 loop spans 14 amino acids. Germline V lookup: CDR1 SEHNR, CDR2 FQNEAQ (reference sequence). Trimming left V 3 bases short and J 5 bases short, with 8 bases between. CDR3 loop: CASSFYGHNSPLHF. In DNA form, the CDR3 reads TGTGCCAGCAGCTTCTACGGTCATAATTCACCCCTCCACTTT.

The chain uses TRBV2 and TRBJ2-6; D gene unclear. The ends were cut back, 9 bases at V and 2 bases at J, with 8 bases in the middle. The length of the CDR3 is 13 residues. Per the germline V gene, CDR1 is SNHLY and CDR2 is FYNNEI. CDR3 in DNA: TGTGCCAGACTACGACCTGGGGCCAACGTCCTGACTTTC. Protein product: CARLRPGANVLTF.